Listed below are T cell receptor beta chains from one sample, sequenced in a study of shared clonotypes between healthy human individuals. Sequenced by immunoSEQ multiplex PCR; TCRdb stores in-frame clones only, minus some. The repertoire has about 2 million clones, less than 95% of them found once; the top ten carry 1% to 1.3%. Input material: naive CD8+ T cells sorted from blood. These receptors were obtained from a man between 18 and 35 years old in good health. Each CDR3 is given with its conserved first and last residue. The D gene is left open where the match is weak. Clone size is given for some rows only: seen once, a few or many times, or a class if the clone is expanded.

CASSTFRDSGYTF,TGTGCCAGCAGCACCTTCCGGGATAGTGGCTACACCTTC,few,TRBJ1-2,TRBV7-2,NA
CASSYSQLEPQHF,TGTGCCAGCAGTTACTCCCAGTTAGAGCCCCAGCATTTT,NA,TRBJ1-5,TRBV6-6,NA
CASSPFETGTYEQYF,TGTGCCAGTAGCCCTTTCGAGACAGGGACCTACGAGCAGTACTTC,NA,TRBJ2-7,TRBV19,TRBD1
CASSLAQRVETQYF,TGTGCCAGCAGCTTAGCGCAACGGGTTGAGACCCAGTACTTC,NA,TRBJ2-5,TRBV7-9,NA
CASSSTSASTDTQYF,TGTGCCAGCAGTTCCACTAGCGCTAGCACAGATACGCAGTATTTT,NA,TRBJ2-3,TRBV27,TRBD2
CASSQGLARYEQYF,TGCGCCAGCAGCCAAGGACTAGCTAGGTACGAGCAGTACTTC,NA,TRBJ2-7,TRBV4-1,TRBD2
CASSRQDGAYEQYF,TGTGCCAGCAGCCGTCAGGATGGGGCCTACGAGCAGTACTTC,NA,TRBJ2-7,TRBV7-9,NA
CASSEGLVHEQYF,TGTGCCAGCAGTGAAGGATTAGTACACGAGCAGTACTTC,NA,TRBJ2-7,TRBV6-1,NA
CASSLWLAGGGEQFF,TGTGCCAGCAGCTTATGGCTAGCGGGAGGAGGGGAGCAGTTCTTC,NA,TRBJ2-1,TRBV7-2,TRBD2
CASSLDAQETQYF,TGTGCCAGCAGCTTAGATGCCCAAGAGACCCAGTACTTC,NA,TRBJ2-5,TRBV7-8,NA
CSVTGTDAYEQYF,TGCAGCGTGACCGGGACAGACGCCTACGAGCAGTACTTC,NA,TRBJ2-7,TRBV29-1,TRBD1
CSAGAVGDTQYF,TGCAGCGCAGGGGCGGTCGGGGATACGCAGTATTTT,once,TRBJ2-3,TRBV29-1,NA
CASSPRVTGISYEQYF,TGTGCCAGCAGCCCCCGGGTAACGGGGATCTCCTACGAGCAGTACTTC,NA,TRBJ2-7,TRBV7-9,NA
CASSQDSFYEQYF,TGTGCCAGCAGCCAGGACAGCTTTTACGAGCAGTACTTC,NA,TRBJ2-7,TRBV5-6,NA
CASCRGSSPLHF,TGTGCCAGCTGTAGAGGGAGTTCACCCCTCCACTTT,NA,TRBJ1-6,TRBV13,NA
CASSQESGSEQYF,TGCGCCAGCAGCCAAGAATCGGGTTCCGAGCAGTACTTC,NA,TRBJ2-7,TRBV4-1,NA
CASSLEGNNSPLHF,TGTGCCAGCAGCTTAGAGGGTAATAATTCACCCCTCCACTTT,NA,TRBJ1-6,TRBV5-4,NA
CASSFRGNTEAFF,TGTGCCAGCAGCTTCAGGGGGAACACTGAAGCTTTCTTT,NA,TRBJ1-1,TRBV5-4,NA
CASSRRDSYEQYF,TGTGCCAGCAGCCGCCGGGACTCCTACGAGCAGTACTTC,NA,TRBJ2-7,TRBV5-6,NA
CASSVGGRALITDTQYF,TGTGCCAGCAGTGTTGGGGGGAGGGCCTTGATTACAGATACGCAGTATTTT,NA,TRBJ2-3,TRBV6-1,TRBD2
CASSTRTSGSLDTQYF,TGTGCCAGCAGCACCCGGACTAGCGGGAGTCTGGATACGCAGTATTTT,NA,TRBJ2-3,TRBV9,TRBD2
CASSGLGLEQYF,TGTGCCAGCAGTGGCTTAGGTCTCGAGCAGTACTTC,NA,TRBJ2-7,TRBV27,NA
CASSLRLAGASTGELFF,TGTGCCAGCAGCTTACGGCTAGCGGGAGCGAGCACCGGGGAGCTGTTTTTT,NA,TRBJ2-2,TRBV7-9,TRBD2
CASSTEDRSYEQYF,TGTGCCAGCAGCACAGAAGACCGATCCTACGAGCAGTACTTC,NA,TRBJ2-7,TRBV27,NA
CASSTGTARGVNYGYTF,TGTGCCAGCAGCACAGGGACAGCCCGGGGGGTTAACTATGGCTACACCTTC,NA,TRBJ1-2,TRBV9,TRBD1
CASSYSVRETQYF,TGTGCCAGCAGTTACTCGGTACGGGAGACCCAGTACTTC,NA,TRBJ2-5,TRBV6-6,NA
CASTPIGLAGTHQETQYF,TGTGCCAGCACTCCAATCGGACTAGCGGGGACGCACCAAGAGACCCAGTACTTC,NA,TRBJ2-5,TRBV28,TRBD2
CASHPPGEANEQYF,TGTGCCAGTCATCCCCCAGGGGAAGCAAACGAGCAGTACTTC,NA,TRBJ2-7,TRBV2,NA
CASSQGPALAPLHF,TGCGCCAGCAGCCAAGGACCCGCTCTGGCACCCCTCCACTTT,few,TRBJ1-6,TRBV4-1,NA
CASSPLTGSNQPQHF,TGTGCCAGCAGTCCCCTCACAGGGTCAAATCAGCCCCAGCATTTT,NA,TRBJ1-5,TRBV27,NA
CASSEYSGYQETQYF,TGTGCCAGCAGTGAATATAGCGGGTACCAAGAGACCCAGTACTTC,NA,TRBJ2-5,TRBV2,TRBD2
CASSIDLETANTEAFF,TGTGCCAGTAGTATCGACCTTGAGACAGCTAACACTGAAGCTTTCTTT,NA,TRBJ1-1,TRBV19,NA
CASSEWGNTGELFF,TGTGCCAGCAGCGAATGGGGAAACACCGGGGAGCTGTTTTTT,NA,TRBJ2-2,TRBV5-6,NA
CASRQPGLANNEQFF,TGCGCCAGCAGGCAGCCGGGACTAGCGAACAATGAGCAGTTCTTC,NA,TRBJ2-1,TRBV4-1,TRBD2
CSVAGTGGQETQYF,TGCAGCGTTGCGGGGACAGGGGGCCAAGAGACCCAGTACTTC,NA,TRBJ2-5,TRBV29-1,TRBD1
CASSLTAGELFF,TGTGCCAGCAGCTTAACTGCCGGGGAGCTGTTTTTT,few,TRBJ2-2,TRBV7-3,NA
CASSRSLRDSHEKLFF,TGTGCCAGCAGCCGAAGCCTCCGGGACAGCCATGAAAAACTGTTTTTT,NA,TRBJ1-4,TRBV7-9,TRBD1
CASSAFSQGPEAFF,TGTGCCAGCAGTGCATTTTCCCAGGGCCCTGAAGCTTTCTTT,NA,TRBJ1-1,TRBV25-1,NA
CASSKSGGGLAGDTQYF,TGTGCCAGCAGCAAAAGCGGGGGGGGCCTAGCAGGAGATACGCAGTATTTT,NA,TRBJ2-3,TRBV13,TRBD2
CASSLDRGYSVTEAFF,TGCGCCAGCAGCTTGGACAGGGGGTACTCAGTCACTGAAGCTTTCTTT,NA,TRBJ1-1,TRBV5-1,TRBD1